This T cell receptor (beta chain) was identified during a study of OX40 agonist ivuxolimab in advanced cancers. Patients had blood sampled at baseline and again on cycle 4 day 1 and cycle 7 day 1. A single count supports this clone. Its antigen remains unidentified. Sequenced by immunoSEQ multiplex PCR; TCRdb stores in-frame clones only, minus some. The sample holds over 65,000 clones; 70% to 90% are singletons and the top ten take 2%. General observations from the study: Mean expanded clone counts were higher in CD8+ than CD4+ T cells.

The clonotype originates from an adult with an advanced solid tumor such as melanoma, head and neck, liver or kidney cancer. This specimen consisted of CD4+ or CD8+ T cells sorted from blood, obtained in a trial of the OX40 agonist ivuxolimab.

For the CDR3, the DNA is TGTGCCATCAGTGATTTTCAGGGGGCTAGCTACGAGCAGTACTTC. It encodes CAISDFQGASYEQYF. The chain couples TRBV10-3 to TRBJ2-7; TRBD1 matches 8 bases. Germline CDR1 is ENHRY and CDR2 is SYGVKD. The CDR3 is 15 residues long. After removal of 3 bases from V and 3 bases from J, the junction contained 7 bases not matched to a gene.